The next 25 T cell receptor beta chains were all read from a single sample in a study of cytomegalovirus exposure and HLA in healthy donors. The PCR had 60 Vbeta and 13 Jbeta primers. Generated by immunoSEQ multiplex PCR, the TCRdb table keeps only in-frame clones and is missing some. Among around 76,000 clones listed, 65% to 75% were seen once. Sequenced: PBMCs. These receptor sequences come from a man aged 35-49 years in good health and CMV-seropositive.

Only a few counts were recorded for this clone. DNA of the CDR3: TGTGCCAGCAGCGTACAGGCTAGCGGGAGCCCCCAAGAGACCCAGTACTTC. This gives the protein CASSVQASGSPQETQYF. The V gene is TRBV9, the J gene TRBJ2-5, with 10 bases identical to TRBD2. V trimming: 1 base; J trimming: 1 base; junction bases outside the gene matches: 7. CDR1 SGDLS and CDR2 YYNGEE come from the germline V gene. The CDR3 is 17 amino acids.

This clone turned up a few times. The V call is TRBV6-5, the J call TRBJ1-1, with 7 positions matching TRBD1. CDR1 MNHEY and CDR2 SVGAGI come from the germline V gene. V was pared by 6 bases and J by 0 bases, with 7 bases of the junction left unmatched. This CDR3 spans 15 amino acids. This CDR3 is CASRPLQGLNTEAFF. CDR3 DNA: TGTGCCAGCAGGCCCCTACAGGGGTTGAACACTGAAGCTTTCTTT.

The V and J genes are TRBV28 and TRBJ2-7; 8 bases are a match to TRBD2. Unmatched junction bases numbered 2, after V lost 5 bases and J lost 5 bases. The V gene's germline CDR1 is MDHEN and CDR2 SYDVKM. The CDR3 length is 12 residues. The CDR3 loop is CASSSGSDEQYF. CDR3 sequence (DNA): TGTGCCAGCAGTAGCGGGAGCGACGAGCAGTACTTC.

The rearrangement joins TRBV9 to TRBJ1-4; D perhaps matches TRBD1 (6 bases). Germline V gene data show CDR1 as SGDLS and CDR2 as YYNGEE. V was shortened by 0 bases and J by 7 bases, with 16 bases between the two germline ends. This CDR3 is 16 amino acids long. CDR3 nucleotides: TGTGCCAGCAGCGTAGGTCTGACAGGACGTACTGAAAAACTGTTTTTT. This sequence encodes CASSVGLTGRTEKLFF.

This sequence joins TRBV5-1 and TRBJ2-3; D remains unclear. The CDR3 sequence is 16 residues long. Germline assignment: CDR1 SGHRS and CDR2 YFSETQ. The ends were cut back, 1 base at V and 0 bases at J, with 12 bases in the middle. This chain's CDR3 is CASSLPDSPSTDTQYF. In DNA, the CDR3 is TGCGCCAGCAGCTTGCCCGATAGTCCTAGCACAGATACGCAGTATTTT. Using reference TRBV5-1 and TRBJ2-3 for the parts outside the CDR3, the full variable domain is KAGVTQTPRYLIKTRGQQVTLSCSPISGHRSVSWYQQTPGQGLQFLFEYFSETQRNKGNFPGRFSGRQFSNSRSEMNVSTLELGDSALYLCASSLPDSPSTDTQYFGPGTRLTVL.

V and J are TRBV18 and TRBJ1-1; 7 nucleotides line up with TRBD1. Germline assignment: CDR1 KGHSH and CDR2 LQKENI. With 3 bases clipped from V and 1 base from J, the junction kept 8 bases outside the gene matches. CDR3 length: 16 amino acids. CDR3 sequence (DNA): TGTGCCAGCTCACCTTTGGGGACAGACGAGAACACTGAAGCTTTCTTT. It yields the protein CASSPLGTDENTEAFF.

The V call is TRBV5-4, the J call TRBJ2-7; 7 nucleotides match TRBD1. Per the germline V gene, CDR1 is SGHNT and CDR2 is YYREEE (reference sequence). The J segment lost 7 bases and the V segment lost 4 bases, leaving 8 bases of the junction unmatched. The CDR3 loop spans 13 amino acids. CDR3: CASSRDSLGEQYF. The CDR3, as DNA: TGTGCCAGCAGCCGGGACAGCCTCGGGGAGCAGTACTTC.

The rearrangement uses TRBV5-5 and TRBJ2-7; tentative D call: TRBD2 (5 bases). Trimming pared 1 base from V and 5 bases from J, leaving 19 bases between. The CDR3 runs 16 residues. Per the germline V gene, CDR1 is SGHKS and CDR2 is YYEKEE (reference sequence). CDR3 protein: CASSLSLERVPHEQYF. For the CDR3, the DNA is TGTGCCAGCAGCTTGTCCCTAGAGAGGGTTCCCCACGAGCAGTACTTC.

V usage is TRBV5-1 and J usage is TRBJ1-1, with D tentatively TRBD1 (5 bases). The CDR3 is made up of 14 amino acids. Trimming removed 0 bases at V and 10 bases at J, with 16 bases between. The germline gives CDR1 SGHRS, CDR2 YFSETQ. Here the CDR3 reads CASSLDLTVRGAFF. In DNA form, the CDR3 reads TGCGCCAGCAGCTTGGATTTGACAGTACGAGGAGCTTTCTTT. Looking up the rest from reference TRBV5-1 and TRBJ1-1 gives the full variable domain: KAGVTQTPRYLIKTRGQQVTLSCSPISGHRSVSWYQQTPGQGLQFLFEYFSETQRNKGNFPGRFSGRQFSNSRSEMNVSTLELGDSALYLCASSLDLTVRGAFFGQGTRLTVV.

The V and J genes are TRBV7-6 and TRBJ2-7; 8 positions match TRBD1. J lost 5 bases, V lost 1 base, and 4 bases had no gene match. CDR3 length: 14 residues. Germline CDR1 is SGHVS and CDR2 is FNYEAQ. In nucleotides, the CDR3 is TGTGCCAGCAGCTTAGAGGGACAGGTGAACGAGCAGTACTTC. It is translated as CASSLEGQVNEQYF.

The rearrangement uses TRBV7-3 and TRBJ2-7; D unclear. Germline V gene lookup returns CDR1 SGHTA and CDR2 FQGTGA. This CDR3 has 14 residues. The V and J ends lost 1 base and 0 bases respectively, with 7 bases between them. The CDR3 DNA sequence: TGTGCCAGCAGCTTAAATCCCCGCTCCTACGAGCAGTACTTC. Protein product: CASSLNPRSYEQYF. The whole variable domain, filled in from reference TRBV7-3 and TRBJ2-7, reads GAGVSQTPSNKVTEKGKYVELRCDPISGHTALYWYRQSLGQGPEFLIYFQGTGAADDSGLPNDRFFAVRPEGSVSTLKIQRTERGDSAVYLCASSLNPRSYEQYFGPGTRLTVT.

V gene TRBV6-5 combines with J gene TRBJ1-1; a possible D gene is TRBD1 (5 bases). The germline V gene encodes CDR1 MNHEY and CDR2 SVGAGI. The CDR3 is made up of 14 amino acids. Trimming left V 7 bases short and J 1 base short, with 13 bases between. CDR3 sequence: CASTGGHPNTEAFF. In DNA form, the CDR3 reads TGTGCCAGCACGGGGGGTCATCCGAACACTGAAGCTTTCTTT.

V usage is TRBV6-5 and J usage is TRBJ1-2; D is undetermined. This CDR3 has 14 residues. Germline CDR1 and CDR2: MNHEY and SVGAGI. V lost 5 bases and J lost 4, with 14 bases in between. CDR3 amino acids: CASSPGFRSYGYTF. The CDR3 region has the DNA TGTGCCAGCAGTCCAGGTTTTCGGTCCTATGGCTACACCTTC.

The rearrangement joins TRBV4-1 to TRBJ1-4; 7 bases map to TRBD1. The CDR3 length is 17 residues. CDR1 is MGHRA and CDR2 is YSYEKL in the germline V gene. Trimming at V came to 0 bases and at J to 7 bases, leaving 11 bases not matched to a gene. For the CDR3, the DNA is TGCGCCAGCAGCCAAGATCGTGGGTGGGGACAGCCTGAAAAACTGTTTTTT. Translation gives CASSQDRGWGQPEKLFF.

The rearrangement joins TRBV15 to TRBJ2-7; 9 bases fit TRBD1. CDR3 length equals 14 residues. Germline V gives CDR1 LNHNV, CDR2 YYDKDF (reference sequence). Germline trimming cut 3 bases from V and 4 bases from J; bases unmatched to any gene: 4. CDR3 DNA sequence: TGTGCCACCAGCAGGGACAGGGGCGGGTACGAGCAGTACTTC. It yields the protein CATSRDRGGYEQYF.

This chain joins TRBV5-1 and TRBJ1-1; 8 bases line up with TRBD1. Germline V CDR1 and CDR2: SGHRS, YFSETQ. The CDR3 consists of 18 residues. V gave up 0 bases and J gave up 6 bases; unmatched junction bases: 16. CDR3 nucleotide sequence: TGCGCCAGCAGCTTGGACCCGCAGGGGGCGCGGGTAGTGGCTGAAGCTTTCTTT. Protein product: CASSLDPQGARVVAEAFF.

V is TRBV7-2 and J is TRBJ2-3; 12 positions agree with TRBD2. Trimming cost V 7 bases and J 6 bases; bases outside gene matches: 14. The V gene's germline CDR1 is SGHTA and CDR2 FQGNSA. The CDR3 totals 17 residues. The CDR3 DNA reads as TGTGCCAGCAACCCGGGGGATCTAGCGGGGGGGTTGGATACGCAGTATTTT. This codes for CASNPGDLAGGLDTQYF.

V and J are TRBV2 and TRBJ2-1; no firm D call. V was pared by 1 base and J by 4 bases, with 5 bases between. This CDR3 spans 13 amino acids. Germline assignment: CDR1 SNHLY and CDR2 FYNNEI. CDR3 amino acids: CASSEDSYNEQFF. CDR3 DNA: TGTGCCAGCAGTGAAGACAGTTACAATGAGCAGTTCTTC. Together with reference TRBV2 and TRBJ2-1, the CDR3 gives the full variable domain: EPEVTQTPSHQVTQMGQEVILRCVPISNHLYFYWYRQILGQKVEFLVSFYNNEISEKSEIFDDQFSVERPDGSNFTLKIRSTKLEDSAMYFCASSEDSYNEQFFGPGTRLTVL.

This chain joins TRBV7-9 and TRBJ2-5, with 7 bases lining up with TRBD1. The CDR3 runs 13 residues. The V gene end was trimmed by 11 bases and the J gene end by 2 bases; junction bases not matched to a gene: 8. The germline V gene has CDR1 SEHNR and CDR2 FQNEAQ (reference sequence). This CDR3 is CALSGTAQETQYF. CDR3 sequence (DNA): TGTGCCCTCTCGGGGACAGCTCAAGAGACCCAGTACTTC.

The chain links TRBV2 to TRBJ2-1; no definite D call. Germline V gene sequence: CDR1 SNHLY, CDR2 FYNNEI. The CDR3 is 15 amino acids. V lost 5 bases and J 0 bases, leaving 11 bases between the germline ends. The CDR3 reads CASSPPLSSYNEQFF. CDR3 coding DNA: TGTGCCAGCAGTCCTCCCCTGAGCTCCTACAATGAGCAGTTCTTC.

This clone was seen only a few times. This chain's CDR3 is CASCPGQGNEQYF. CDR3 in DNA: TGCGCCAGCTGCCCGGGACAGGGTAACGAGCAGTACTTC. The chain employs TRBV5-1 and TRBJ2-7; 9 positions agree with TRBD1. Germline V gene data show CDR1 as SGHRS and CDR2 as YFSETQ. This CDR3 is built from 13 residues. V shed 7 bases, J shed 5 bases, and the junction held 7 bases outside the gene matches.

Only a few counts were recorded for this clone. The chain is built from TRBV19 and TRBJ2-3; possibly TRBD2 for D (6 bases). The CDR3 has 15 residues. The germline V gene encodes CDR1 LNHDA and CDR2 SQIVND (reference sequence). The ends were cut back, 5 bases at V and 1 base at J, with 13 bases in the middle. The CDR3 spells CASSSGVRGTDTQYF. The CDR3 nucleotides read TGTGCCAGTAGTTCGGGGGTACGGGGCACAGATACGCAGTATTTT.

The chain is built from TRBV29-1 and TRBJ1-1; the D gene is possibly TRBD1 (6 bases). Trimming took 7 bases from V and 0 from J, leaving 15 bases between them. CDR1 and CDR2 (germline): SQVTM, ANQGSEA. This CDR3 has 14 amino acids. DNA of the CDR3: TGCAGCGCCCACTCCGGACAGATGAACACTGAAGCTTTCTTT. Encoded protein: CSAHSGQMNTEAFF. The full variable domain, with the rest looked up from reference TRBV29-1 and TRBJ1-1, is SAVISQKPSRDICQRGTSLTIQCQVDSQVTMMFWYRQQPGQSLTLIATANQGSEATYESGFVIDKFPISRPNLTFSTLTVSNMSPEDSSIYLCSAHSGQMNTEAFFGQGTRLTVV.

This rearrangement joins TRBV27 to TRBJ2-7, with 12 bases identical to TRBD1. The ends lost 6 bases at V and 5 bases at J; junction bases unmatched: 5. There are 14 residues in the CDR3. Germline V gene data show CDR1 as MNHEY and CDR2 as SMNVEV (reference sequence). CDR3 sequence reads: CASSTGTGGHEQYF. Written as DNA, the CDR3 is TGTGCCAGCAGCACCGGGACAGGGGGCCACGAGCAGTACTTC.

This sequence joins TRBV7-2 and TRBJ2-7, with D possibly TRBD1 on 5 matching bases. Germline V gene sequence: CDR1 SGHTA, CDR2 FQGNSA. With 4 bases removed from V and 1 base from J, the gap between germline ends came to 11 bases. This CDR3 region has 14 residues. The CDR3 loop is CASSSTDSSYEQYF. CDR3 in DNA: TGTGCCAGCAGCTCGACAGATTCATCCTACGAGCAGTACTTC. Drawing the rest from reference TRBV7-2 and TRBJ2-7, the complete variable domain is GAGVSQSPSNKVTEKGKDVELRCDPISGHTALYWYRQSLGQGLEFLIYFQGNSAPDKSGLPSDRFSAERTGGSVSTLTIQRTQQEDSAVYLCASSSTDSSYEQYFGPGTRLTVT.